The count of the clone carrying this TCR beta chain is one. An immunoSEQ assay, version v3.0, was performed at survey level. What sequencing targeted per sample was roughly 40,000-50,000 T-cell genomes. The data were produced by immunoSEQ multiplex PCR, yet TCRdb's version contains in-frame clones alone and is incomplete. Here the sample spans more than 12,000 clones, 70% to 85% being singletons. These data come from a study of long-term antiretroviral therapy in people with HIV. Every donor contributed at least one pre-ART and at least two post-ART PBMC samples. Going into DNA extraction, samples held about 0.95-10 million cryopreserved PBMC. Germline V gene data show CDR1 as MNHEY and CDR2 as SVGAGI. The CDR3 loop spans 14 amino acids. V shed 6 bases, J shed 7 bases, and the junction held 12 bases outside the gene matches.

The specimen comprised unsorted PBMCs, sampled 1.3 years before starting antiretroviral therapy. This chain uses TRBV6-5 with TRBJ2-7, with 7 bases matching TRBD1. The sequence came from a man aged 40-55 years with HIV. The CDR3 sequence is CASSRDRVQWEQYF. The CDR3 nucleotides read TGTGCCAGCAGCCGTGACAGGGTGCAGTGGGAGCAGTACTTC.